This TCR beta chain was recorded in a study of T cell responses to AZD1222 COVID-19 vaccine. Study-wide results and caveats: Samples come after the peak T cell response, not at day 14. Across the whole spike, CD4 TCRs peaked at regions 160-218 and 743-854.

The CDR3 length is 15 residues. Germline V gene lookup returns CDR1 MDHEN and CDR2 SYDVKM. V was trimmed by 1 base and J by 9 bases, leaving 16 bases between them. A note on this clone: The antigen is undetermined.

The protocol was immunoSEQ multiplex PCR, while the TCRdb copy is restricted to in-frame clones and leaves out a portion. Here the sample spans some 71,000 clones, over 80% being singletons. This TCR was recovered from an adult in good health. V is TRBV28 and J is TRBJ1-5; tentatively, D is TRBD1 (6 bases). This specimen was peripheral blood, taken on day 0 of AZD1222 vaccination. CDR3 sequence (DNA): TGTGCCAGCAGTTTATCGTCAGGGGCCGCCAGGCCCCAGCATTTT. Translation: CASSLSSGAARPQHF. Variable domain in full (rest from reference TRBV28 and TRBJ1-5): DVKVTQSSRYLVKRTGEKVFLECVQDMDHENMFWYRQDPGLGLRLIYFSYDVKMKEKGDIPEGYSVSREKKERFSLILESASTNQTSMYLCASSLSSGAARPQHFGDGTRLSIL.